A selection of T cell receptor beta chains follows, all from one sample in a study of T cell responses to AZD1222 COVID-19 vaccine. The method was immunoSEQ multiplex PCR; TCRdb's version includes in-frame clones alone and lacks a portion of them. This sample carries 150,000 to 250,000 clones, about nine tenths of them seen once, and the ten largest clones take around 3%. The material was peripheral blood, obtained 28 days after the second AZD1222 dose. These receptors all stem from an adult who received the AZD1222 COVID-19 vaccine. Both conserved end residues are part of each CDR3. The order of the fields is clone size, D gene, J gene, V gene, CDR3 protein, CDR3 DNA. A D gene is named only where the DNA matches it firmly. Some rows mark clone size as missing; the rest say once, few, many or name a class of expanded clone.

. | TRBD1 | TRBJ1-2 | TRBV9 | CASSVRTGSNYGYTF | TGTGCCAGCAGCGTTAGGACAGGGTCTAACTATGGCTACACCTTC
. | . | TRBJ2-7 | TRBV11-3 | CASKGLYDSSYEQYF | TGTGCCAGCAAGGGACTCTATGATAGCTCCTACGAGCAGTACTTC
once | . | TRBJ2-1 | TRBV4-2 | CASSQAGSYNEQFF | TGTGCCAGCAGCCAGGCCGGCTCCTACAATGAGCAGTTCTTC
once | TRBD1 | TRBJ2-5 | TRBV7-3 | CASSPGTGVWETQYF | TGTGCCAGCAGCCCCGGGACAGGGGTTTGGGAGACCCAGTACTTC
. | . | TRBJ2-1 | TRBV5-4 | CASSSPLISESYNEQFF | TGTGCCAGCAGCTCCCCCCTCATTAGCGAATCCTACAATGAGCAGTTCTTC
once | . | TRBJ1-2 | TRBV28 | CASSPGGGGYTF | TGTGCCAGCAGCCCTGGCGGGGGAGGCTACACCTTC
. | . | TRBJ2-1 | TRBV2 | CASSGASANEQFF | TGTGCCAGCAGTGGGGCTAGCGCCAATGAGCAGTTCTTC
. | . | TRBJ1-2 | TRBV27 | CASSAPSPGGGYTF | TGTGCCAGCAGCGCGCCTTCTCCGGGGGGTGGCTACACCTTC
. | . | TRBJ1-3 | TRBV28 | CASSPGVSGNTIYF | TGTGCCAGCAGTCCAGGGGTCTCTGGAAACACCATATATTTT
. | TRBD1 | TRBJ2-7 | TRBV12-3/TRBV12-4 | CASTTGVPTEQYF | TGTGCCAGCACGACAGGGGTTCCTACCGAGCAGTACTTC
. | TRBD2 | TRBJ2-3 | TRBV7-9 | CAPARPGGRTDTQYF | TGTGCACCCGCCAGGCCGGGAGGGCGCACAGATACGCAGTATTTT
. | . | TRBJ1-1 | TRBV4-1 | CASSPLLRFTEAFF | TGCGCCAGCAGCCCTCTCTTGAGATTCACTGAAGCTTTCTTT
. | . | TRBJ1-2 | TRBV7-2 | CASSFEGANYGYTF | TGTGCCAGCAGCTTTGAGGGAGCTAACTATGGCTACACCTTC
. | . | TRBJ1-2 | TRBV9 | CASSSGNYGYTF | TGTGCCAGCAGCTCAGGGAACTATGGCTACACCTTC
once | TRBD1 | TRBJ2-7 | TRBV24-1 | CATSDGKAGTGVEQYF | TGTGCCACCAGTGATGGTAAAGCCGGGACAGGGGTCGAGCAGTACTTC
once | . | TRBJ1-5 | TRBV7-8 | CASSLAGSQPQHF | TGTGCCAGCAGCTTAGCCGGAAGTCAGCCCCAGCATTTT
. | TRBD2 | TRBJ2-7 | TRBV20-1 | CSASLSGSNHEQYF | TGCAGTGCTAGTTTAAGCGGGAGTAACCACGAGCAGTACTTC
. | . | TRBJ1-5 | TRBV18 | CASSPLEGNQPQHF | TGTGCCAGCTCACCACTGGAGGGCAATCAGCCCCAGCATTTT
few | . | TRBJ1-5 | TRBV7-9 | CASSLDSHNQPQHF | TGTGCCAGCAGCCTGGACAGTCACAATCAGCCCCAGCATTTT
once | TRBD1 | TRBJ2-6 | TRBV18 | CASSLQGAGANVLTF | TGTGCCAGCTCACTACAGGGGGCCGGGGCCAACGTCCTGACTTTC
. | TRBD1 | TRBJ2-7 | TRBV19 | CASSAQGAASYEQYF | TGTGCCAGTAGTGCACAGGGGGCGGCTTCCTACGAGCAGTACTTC
. | . | TRBJ1-2 | TRBV5-4 | CASSSTGSDGYTF | TGTGCCAGCAGCAGTACAGGGAGTGATGGCTACACCTTC
. | . | TRBJ2-5 | TRBV2 | CASSGDWQGTQYF | TGTGCCAGCAGTGGAGACTGGCAAGGGACCCAGTACTTC
. | . | TRBJ1-1 | TRBV3-1/TRBV3-2 | CASSQEGRGKNTEAFF | TGTGCCAGCAGCCAAGAGGGACGGGGGAAGAACACTGAAGCTTTCTTT
. | . | TRBJ1-1 | TRBV7-2 | CASSPHSGAPGKAFF | TGTGCCAGCAGCCCTCATTCCGGGGCCCCGGGCAAAGCTTTCTTT
. | . | TRBJ2-1 | TRBV27 | CASSPDVGADEQFF | TGTGCCAGCAGTCCCGATGTAGGGGCGGATGAGCAGTTCTTC
. | . | TRBJ2-2 | TRBV3-1/TRBV3-2 | CASSQGRLAPTGELFF | TGTGCCAGCAGCCAAGGGCGGCTAGCGCCTACCGGGGAGCTGTTTTTT
. | . | TRBJ1-2 | TRBV5-1 | CASSLGARDYGYTF | TGCGCCAGCAGCTTGGGGGCCCGCGACTATGGCTACACCTTC
. | . | TRBJ1-2 | TRBV7-9 | CASSSPRRDGYTF | TGTGCCAGCAGCTCACCTCGGCGGGATGGCTACACCTTC
. | . | TRBJ1-2 | TRBV6-6 | CASTETRVAYGYTF | TGTGCCAGCACCGAGACTCGGGTCGCCTATGGCTACACCTTC
. | . | TRBJ2-3 | TRBV18 | CASSLQNTDTQYF | TGTGCCAGCTCACTTCAAAACACAGATACGCAGTATTTT
. | TRBD1 | TRBJ2-7 | TRBV18 | CASSRAPSKTGTYEQYF | TGTGCCAGCTCCCGGGCCCCCTCCAAGACAGGGACCTACGAGCAGTACTTC
. | . | TRBJ2-7 | TRBV18 | CASSPSAQGSYEQYF | TGTGCCAGCTCACCTTCGGCCCAGGGGTCCTACGAGCAGTACTTC
. | . | TRBJ2-1 | TRBV7-8 | CASSAQGTANHDEQFF | TGTGCCAGCAGCGCCCAAGGGACCGCCAATCACGATGAGCAGTTCTTC
. | . | TRBJ1-6 | TRBV6-5 | CASSYPAGPLHF | TGTGCCAGCAGTTACCCCGCAGGCCCCCTCCACTTT
. | . | TRBJ2-7 | TRBV7-5 | CAHFRKATYEQYF | TGTGCCCACTTTCGGAAGGCGACCTACGAGCAGTACTTC
. | . | TRBJ1-4 | TRBV18 | CASSQSGSTNEKLFF | TGTGCCAGCTCACAATCGGGCAGCACTAATGAAAAACTGTTTTTT
. | TRBD2 | TRBJ2-7 | TRBV6-2/TRBV6-3 | CASSQTLPTSRTYEQYF | TGTGCCAGCAGTCAGACCCTCCCGACTAGCCGGACCTACGAGCAGTACTTC
. | . | TRBJ2-7 | TRBV5-1 | CASSFKGSEGEQYF | TGCGCCAGCAGCTTTAAGGGCTCCGAGGGAGAGCAGTACTTC
. | TRBD1 | TRBJ1-4 | TRBV6-1 | CASSEASTGTNEKLFF | TGTGCCAGCAGTGAAGCGTCGACAGGGACTAATGAAAAACTGTTTTTT
. | . | TRBJ1-2 | TRBV28 | CASSPVRALNYGYTF | TGTGCCAGCAGCCCCGTTAGGGCTCTGAACTATGGCTACACCTTC
once | . | TRBJ1-2 | TRBV4-2 | CASSQGTGRDGYTF | TGTGCCAGCAGCCAAGGTACAGGGAGGGATGGCTACACCTTC
few | . | TRBJ2-1 | TRBV19 | CASSIAQALSAYNEQFF | TGTGCCAGTAGTATAGCCCAGGCGCTCTCGGCCTACAATGAGCAGTTCTTC
. | . | TRBJ2-1 | TRBV7-9 | CASSPGPGSYNEQFF | TGTGCCAGCAGCCCGGGCCCAGGGAGCTACAATGAGCAGTTCTTC
. | . | TRBJ2-3 | TRBV6-5 | CASGRITDTQYF | TGTGCCAGCGGGAGAATCACAGATACGCAGTATTTT
. | TRBD1 | TRBJ1-1 | TRBV15 | CATSREGQDLNTEAFF | TGTGCCACCAGCAGAGAGGGACAGGATTTGAACACTGAAGCTTTCTTT
. | . | TRBJ1-3 | TRBV14 | CASSQTGPHSGNTIYF | TGTGCCAGCAGCCAAACGGGGCCCCACTCTGGAAACACCATATATTTT
. | . | TRBJ2-1 | TRBV5-1 | CASSLNPGVVPYNEQFF | TGCGCCAGCAGCTTAAACCCCGGGGTCGTCCCCTACAATGAGCAGTTCTTC
. | . | TRBJ2-3 | TRBV5-1 | CASSLPLGTDTQYF | TGCGCCAGCAGCTTACCCCTCGGCACAGATACGCAGTATTTT
. | . | TRBJ1-6 | TRBV5-1 | CASSPRPTEEALHF | TGCGCCAGCAGCCCCCGACCGACCGAGGAGGCCCTCCACTTT
. | . | TRBJ2-5 | TRBV5-8 | CASSLASGLGETQYF | TGTGCCAGCAGCTTGGCCTCGGGCCTCGGAGAGACCCAGTACTTC